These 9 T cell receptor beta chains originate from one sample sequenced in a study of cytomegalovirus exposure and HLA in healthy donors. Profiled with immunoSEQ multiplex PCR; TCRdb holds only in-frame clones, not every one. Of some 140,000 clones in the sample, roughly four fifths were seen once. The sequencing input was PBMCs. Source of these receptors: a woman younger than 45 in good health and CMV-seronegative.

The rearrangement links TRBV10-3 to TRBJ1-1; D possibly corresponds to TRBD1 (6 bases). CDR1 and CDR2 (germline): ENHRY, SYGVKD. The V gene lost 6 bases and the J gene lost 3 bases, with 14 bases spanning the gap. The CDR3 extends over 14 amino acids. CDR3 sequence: CAISQGFSDTEAFF. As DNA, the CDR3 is TGTGCCATCAGCCAGGGGTTTTCGGACACTGAAGCTTTCTTT.

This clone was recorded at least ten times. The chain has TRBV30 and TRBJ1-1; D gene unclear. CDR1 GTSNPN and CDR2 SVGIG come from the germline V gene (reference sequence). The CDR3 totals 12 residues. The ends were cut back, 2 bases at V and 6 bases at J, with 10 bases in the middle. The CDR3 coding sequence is TGTGCCTGGAGTCAGAGGGTGGCTGAAGCTTTCTTT. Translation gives CAWSQRVAEAFF.

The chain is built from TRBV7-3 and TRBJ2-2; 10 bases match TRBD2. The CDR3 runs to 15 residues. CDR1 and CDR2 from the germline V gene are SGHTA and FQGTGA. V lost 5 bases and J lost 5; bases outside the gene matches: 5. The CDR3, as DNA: TGTGCCAGCAGCCGTAGCGGGGGGCGGACCGGGGAGCTGTTTTTT. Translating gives CASSRSGGRTGELFF.

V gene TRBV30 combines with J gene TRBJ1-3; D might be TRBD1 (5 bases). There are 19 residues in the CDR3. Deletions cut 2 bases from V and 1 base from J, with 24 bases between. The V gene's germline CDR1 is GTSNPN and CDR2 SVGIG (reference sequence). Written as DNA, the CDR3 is TGTGCCTGGAGTCGGCGGAGACAGATAAGCTTTGAGTCTGGAAACACCATATATTTT. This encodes CAWSRRRQISFESGNTIYF.

CDR3 nucleotides: TGTGCCAGCACCTCCGGGGATTCACCCCTCCACTTT. Translation: CASTSGDSPLHF. The chain couples TRBV28 to TRBJ1-6; D gene ambiguous. The V gene lost 7 bases and the J gene lost 8 bases, with 9 bases spanning the gap. Germline V gene lookup returns CDR1 MDHEN and CDR2 SYDVKM. The CDR3 loop spans 12 amino acids.

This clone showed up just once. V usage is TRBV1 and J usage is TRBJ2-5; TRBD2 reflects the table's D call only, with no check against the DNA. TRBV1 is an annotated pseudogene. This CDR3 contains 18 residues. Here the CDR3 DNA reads TGCACCAGCAGCCAAGTTGGGACTAGCGGGAGCAACCAAGAGACCCAGTACTTC. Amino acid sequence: CTSSQVGTSGSNQETQYF.

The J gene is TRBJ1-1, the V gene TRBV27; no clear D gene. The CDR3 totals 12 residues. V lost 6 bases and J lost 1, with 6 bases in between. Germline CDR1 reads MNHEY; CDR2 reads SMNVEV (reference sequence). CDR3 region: CASRRENTEAFF. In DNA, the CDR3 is TGTGCCAGCAGGAGGGAGAACACTGAAGCTTTCTTT.

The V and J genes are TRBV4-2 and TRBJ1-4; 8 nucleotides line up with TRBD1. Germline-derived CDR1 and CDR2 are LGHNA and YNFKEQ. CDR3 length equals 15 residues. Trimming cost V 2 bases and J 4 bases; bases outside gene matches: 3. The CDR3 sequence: CASSQQTGDNEKLFF. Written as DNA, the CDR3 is TGTGCCAGCAGCCAACAGACAGGGGATAATGAAAAACTGTTTTTT.

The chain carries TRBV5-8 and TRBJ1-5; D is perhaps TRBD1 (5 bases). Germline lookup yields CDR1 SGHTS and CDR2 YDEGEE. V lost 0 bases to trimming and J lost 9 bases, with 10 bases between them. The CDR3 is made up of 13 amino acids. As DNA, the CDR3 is TGTGCCAGCAGCTTGGAATGGAGGGGGCCCCAGCATTTT. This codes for CASSLEWRGPQHF. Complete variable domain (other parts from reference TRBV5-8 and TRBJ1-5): EAGVTQSPTHLIKTRGQQATLRCSPISGHTSVYWYQQALGLGLQFLLWYDEGEERNRGNFPPRFSGRQFPNYSSELNVNALELEDSALYLCASSLEWRGPQHFGDGTRLSIL.